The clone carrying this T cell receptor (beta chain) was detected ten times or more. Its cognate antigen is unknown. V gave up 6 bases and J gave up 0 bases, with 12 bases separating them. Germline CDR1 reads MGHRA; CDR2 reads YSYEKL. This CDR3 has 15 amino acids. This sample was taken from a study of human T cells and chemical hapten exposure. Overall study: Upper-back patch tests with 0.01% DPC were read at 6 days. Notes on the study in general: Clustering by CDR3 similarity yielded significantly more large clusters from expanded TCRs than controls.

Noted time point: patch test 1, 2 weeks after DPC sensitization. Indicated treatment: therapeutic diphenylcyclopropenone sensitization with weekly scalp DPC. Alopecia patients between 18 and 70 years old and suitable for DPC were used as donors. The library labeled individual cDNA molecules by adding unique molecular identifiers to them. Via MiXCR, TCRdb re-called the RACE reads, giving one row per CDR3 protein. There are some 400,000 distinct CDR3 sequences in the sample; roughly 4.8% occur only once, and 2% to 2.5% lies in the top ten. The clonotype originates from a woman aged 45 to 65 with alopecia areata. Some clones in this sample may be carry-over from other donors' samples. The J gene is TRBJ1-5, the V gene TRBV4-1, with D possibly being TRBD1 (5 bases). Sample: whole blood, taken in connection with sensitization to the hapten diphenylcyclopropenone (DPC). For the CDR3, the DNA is TGCGCCAGCAGTCGGGACGGGGATAGCAATCAGCCCCAGCATTTT. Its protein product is CASSRDGDSNQPQHF.